These 21 T cell receptor beta chains share one sample of origin, sequenced in a study of shared clonotypes between healthy human individuals. Naive-designated CD8 cells lacked CD45RO, were positively enriched for CCR7, and omitted terminally differentiated effector memory CD45RA+ cells. Clones were sequenced by immunoSEQ multiplex PCR, and TCRdb holds only the in-frame ones, with some missing. The sample holds hundreds of thousands of clones, around 96% seen once. Sequenced sample: naive CD8+ T cells sorted from blood. The receptors originated from a young woman in good health.

V and J are TRBV27 and TRBJ2-7; the D gene could be TRBD1 or TRBD2 (5 bases each). The germline gives CDR1 MNHEY, CDR2 SMNVEV (reference sequence). The V end was cut by 8 bases, the J end by 1 base, with 15 bases between. The CDR3 loop spans 14 amino acids. The DNA for the CDR3 is TGTGCCAGCGGACCCTGGGGGACGTCCTACGAGCAGTACTTC. Translated, it gives CASGPWGTSYEQYF.

CDR3 residues: CASSPAAGVAETQYF. The CDR3 DNA reads as TGTGCCAGCAGCCCCGCAGCGGGAGTGGCAGAGACCCAGTACTTC. The V gene is TRBV27, the J gene TRBJ2-5, with TRBD2 matching over 8 bases. The CDR3 sequence is 15 residues long. Germline-derived CDR1 and CDR2 are MNHEY and SMNVEV (reference sequence). The J segment lost 4 bases and the V segment lost 6 bases, leaving 10 bases of the junction unmatched.

This chain joins TRBV27 and TRBJ1-1, with TRBD1 matching 9 bases. V trimming: 5 bases; J trimming: 5 bases; junction bases outside the gene matches: 12. This CDR3 contains 16 residues. Germline V gene sequence: CDR1 MNHEY, CDR2 SMNVEV (reference sequence). This CDR3 is CASSITTGGAGTEAFF. CDR3 bases: TGTGCCAGCAGTATCACTACAGGGGGCGCGGGGACTGAAGCTTTCTTT.

This clone has a single count. The chain uses TRBV29-1 and TRBJ2-1, with unresolved D. The CDR3 runs 13 residues. Germline V CDR1 and CDR2: SQVTM, ANQGSEA. V dropped 2 bases and J dropped 4 bases, with 9 bases sitting between them. CDR3 nucleotides: TGCAGCGTTGAACTACTGGGATACAATGAGCAGTTCTTC. Amino acid sequence: CSVELLGYNEQFF.

The CDR3 reads CAISEDREYSGRNPGETQYF. DNA of the CDR3: TGTGCCATCAGTGAGGACAGGGAATATAGCGGGAGGAACCCAGGGGAGACCCAGTACTTC. V gene TRBV10-3 combines with J gene TRBJ2-5, with 10 bases aligning to TRBD2. V lost 2 bases, J lost 5 bases, and 20 bases stayed unmatched. CDR3 length: 20 residues. Germline V CDR1 and CDR2: ENHRY, SYGVKD.

The chain combines TRBV28 with TRBJ1-2, with a tentative D call TRBD1 (5 bases). This CDR3 is built from 15 residues. Trimming took off 8 bases at V and 5 bases at J, with 21 bases between the two ends. Germline CDR1 MDHEN, CDR2 SYDVKM. For the CDR3, the DNA is TGTGCCAGCCTTCCACCCCGGACGGGGGTTTATGGCTACACCTTC. This gives the protein CASLPPRTGVYGYTF.

This chain connects TRBV27 to TRBJ2-1; 10 bases agree with TRBD2. In germline, CDR1 is MNHEY, CDR2 SMNVEV (reference sequence). This CDR3 spans 16 amino acids. The trim removed 3 bases at V and 8 bases at J, leaving 10 bases unmatched. CDR3 sequence reads: CASSFDVAGGRDEQFF. Here the CDR3 DNA reads TGTGCCAGCAGTTTCGACGTAGCGGGAGGAAGGGATGAGCAGTTCTTC.

The chain carries TRBV5-6 and TRBJ2-5; maybe TRBD1 (5 bases). Trimming left V 0 bases short and J 6 bases short, with 12 bases between. The V gene's germline CDR1 is SGHDT and CDR2 YYEEEE. The CDR3 has 14 amino acids. CDR3 sequence reads: CASSLDAGLQTQYF. The CDR3, as DNA: TGTGCCAGCAGCTTGGACGCAGGGCTCCAGACCCAGTACTTC.

The genes are TRBV15 and TRBJ1-2; 11 nucleotides agree with TRBD1. Germline CDR1 is LNHNV and CDR2 is YYDKDF (reference sequence). CDR3 size: 15 residues. After removal of 5 bases from V and 2 bases from J, the junction contained 4 bases not matched to a gene. CDR3 region: CATSFGQGANYGYTF. The DNA of the CDR3 is TGTGCCACCAGCTTCGGACAGGGGGCGAACTATGGCTACACCTTC.

CDR3 sequence reads: CASSGAGAGGYTF. CDR3 in DNA: TGTGCCAGCAGTGGAGCAGGGGCTGGCGGCTACACCTTC. The chain links TRBV27 to TRBJ1-2, with D perhaps matching TRBD1 (6 bases). CDR1 and CDR2 from the germline V gene are MNHEY and SMNVEV (reference sequence). CDR3 size: 13 residues. Trimming took 5 bases from V and 8 from J, leaving 15 bases between them.

The chain has TRBV27 and TRBJ1-5; 8 bases are shared with TRBD1. Trimming at V came to 4 bases and at J to 7 bases, leaving 6 bases not matched to a gene. The CDR3 is made up of 14 amino acids. Germline V lookup: CDR1 MNHEY, CDR2 SMNVEV (reference sequence). The CDR3 region has the DNA TGTGCCAGCAGTTATCGACAGGGGAGGCAGCCCCAGCATTTT. The encoded protein is CASSYRQGRQPQHF.

The V and J genes are TRBV28 and TRBJ2-1, with D tentatively TRBD2 (5 bases). This CDR3 comprises 15 residues. The V gene lost 4 bases and the J gene lost 8 bases, with 18 bases spanning the gap. Germline CDR1 and CDR2: MDHEN and SYDVKM. The CDR3 loop reads CASSSLVTPADEQFF. The DNA for the CDR3 is TGTGCCAGCAGTTCTCTAGTAACCCCAGCGGATGAGCAGTTCTTC.

This chain links TRBV5-4 with TRBJ2-1, with 8 positions matching TRBD2. V gave up 2 bases and J gave up 0 bases; unmatched junction bases: 7. The V gene's germline CDR1 is SGHNT and CDR2 YYREEE (reference sequence). There are 17 residues in the CDR3. The CDR3 region has the DNA TGTGCCAGCAGCTTTGCGGGAGGCCGCCCCTCCTACAATGAGCAGTTCTTC. It translates to CASSFAGGRPSYNEQFF.

This chain uses TRBV4-1 with TRBJ2-1; no clear D gene. The germline CDR1 and CDR2 sequences are MGHRA and YSYEKL. This CDR3 has 15 amino acids. The ends were cut back, 3 bases at V and 4 bases at J, with 13 bases in the middle. For the CDR3, the DNA is TGCGCCAGCAGCCAGCTCTTCGGAAGTTACAATGAGCAGTTCTTC. Its translation: CASSQLFGSYNEQFF.

This chain joins TRBV2 and TRBJ2-1; 10 bases are a match to TRBD2. J was trimmed by 8 bases and V by 2 bases; bases with no gene match: 6. Germline lookup yields CDR1 SNHLY and CDR2 FYNNEI. CDR3 length: 15 residues. In DNA form, the CDR3 reads TGTGCCAGCAGTGAATCTAGCGGGAGTCGCGATGAGCAGTTCTTC. Translation gives CASSESSGSRDEQFF.

The V gene is TRBV7-9, the J gene TRBJ2-5; D remains ambiguous. Between the trimmed V and J ends, which lost 5 bases and 4 bases, there was a span of 14 bases. The CDR3 is made up of 14 amino acids. Germline V CDR1 and CDR2: SEHNR, FQNEAQ (reference sequence). The CDR3 spells CASSTAKARETQYF. The CDR3 DNA reads as TGTGCCAGCAGCACCGCCAAAGCCCGAGAGACCCAGTACTTC.

V usage is TRBV5-1 and J usage is TRBJ2-7; TRBD2 matches at 9 bases. Trimming took 1 base from V and 4 from J; bases not matched to a gene: 6. This CDR3 comprises 15 residues. CDR1 SGHRS and CDR2 YFSETQ come from the germline V gene. CDR3 sequence (DNA): TGCGCCAGCAGCTTGACCAGCGGGGGGCTATACGAGCAGTACTTC. This encodes CASSLTSGGLYEQYF.

The chain combines TRBV7-8 with TRBJ2-1, with TRBD2 matching 16 bases. Germline V gene data show CDR1 as SGHVS and CDR2 as FQNEAQ. The CDR3 has 19 residues. Trimming cost V 5 bases and J 2 bases; bases outside gene matches: 9. CDR3 sequence: CASSPIGTSGRAAYNEQFF. The CDR3 nucleotides read TGTGCCAGCAGCCCTATTGGGACTAGCGGGAGGGCCGCCTACAATGAGCAGTTCTTC.

The chain employs TRBV10-1 and TRBJ2-2; D is unclear. Trimming pared 6 bases from V and 7 bases from J, leaving 12 bases between. Looked up from germline, CDR1 is WNHNN and CDR2 is SYGVQD (reference sequence). The CDR3 runs 13 residues. This CDR3 is CASSHLVNGELFF. DNA for the CDR3: TGCGCCAGCAGCCACTTGGTCAACGGGGAGCTGTTTTTT.

The genes are TRBV19 and TRBJ2-7; 7 bases map to TRBD2. The CDR3 is made up of 16 amino acids. CDR1 is LNHDA and CDR2 is SQIVND in the germline V gene (reference sequence). V shed 4 bases and J 7 bases; nucleotides not matched to a gene: 16. The CDR3 loop is CASSTLWREMGGEQYF. CDR3 DNA sequence: TGTGCCAGTAGTACCCTGTGGCGGGAGATGGGCGGAGAGCAGTACTTC.

The gene calls are TRBV5-5 and TRBJ2-5, with 12 bases that match TRBD2. CDR1 SGHKS and CDR2 YYEKEE come from the germline V gene (reference sequence). The V and J ends lost 4 bases and 4 bases, in that order; junction bases with no gene match: 5. This CDR3 has 15 residues. The CDR3 here is CASSPSGLAGETQYF. CDR3 nucleotides: TGTGCCAGCAGCCCCTCGGGACTAGCGGGAGAGACCCAGTACTTC.